This T cell receptor beta chain is drawn from a study of cytomegalovirus exposure and HLA in healthy donors. PCR involved 60 Vbeta and 13 Jbeta primers. Only in-frame clones appear in the TCRdb table, and some are missing; sequencing was by immunoSEQ multiplex PCR. The table includes fewer than 250,000 clones, approximately 85% detected once. This CDR3 comprises 15 residues. V dropped 8 bases and J dropped 0 bases, with 13 bases sitting between them. The germline CDR1 and CDR2 sequences are ENHRY and SYGVKD. Study-wide results and limits: Accurate HLA-A and HLA-B prediction from TCR beta sequences was reported for most subjects.

On this clone itself: The target antigen is unknown.

This TCR was sampled from a man in his late teens or twenties in good health and CMV-seronegative. Material: PBMCs. The genes are TRBV10-3 and TRBJ1-4; the D gene is possibly TRBD1 (5 bases). The CDR3 region is CAIREGNATNEKLFF. The CDR3 DNA reads as TGTGCCATCCGGGAGGGGAATGCAACTAATGAAAAACTGTTTTTT.